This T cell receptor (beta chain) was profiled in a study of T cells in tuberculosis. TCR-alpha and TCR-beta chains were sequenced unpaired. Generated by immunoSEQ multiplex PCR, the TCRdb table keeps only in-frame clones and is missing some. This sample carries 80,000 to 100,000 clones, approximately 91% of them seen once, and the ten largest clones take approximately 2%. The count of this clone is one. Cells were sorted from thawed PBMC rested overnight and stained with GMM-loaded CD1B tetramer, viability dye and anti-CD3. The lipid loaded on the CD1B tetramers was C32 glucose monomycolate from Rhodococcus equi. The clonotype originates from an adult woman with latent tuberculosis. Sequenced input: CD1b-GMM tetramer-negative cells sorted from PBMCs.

CDR3 in amino acids: CASSAQGAGYTF. For the CDR3, the DNA is TGTGCCAGCAGCGCGCAGGGGGCTGGCTACACCTTC. The genes are TRBV9 and TRBJ1-2; TRBD1 agrees at 8 bases. This CDR3 spans 12 amino acids. Germline loops: CDR1 SGDLS, CDR2 YYNGEE. The ends lost 3 bases at V and 7 bases at J; junction bases unmatched: 2.